This T cell receptor beta chain was found in a study of PD-1 blockade in classical Hodgkin lymphoma. Study conclusions and caveats: The study found complete responders had baseline diversity similar to newly diagnosed patients.

Clones were read by immunoSEQ multiplex PCR, and TCRdb kept only the in-frame ones, dropping some. The sample has 16,000 or so clones, about 81% seen once; the top ten hold roughly 27%. Concerning this clone: The target antigen is unknown.

Each patient's relapse followed autologous stem cell transplantation, and brentuximab vedotin exposure varied. The receptor comes from a human donor with classical Hodgkin lymphoma. The specimen was peripheral blood mononuclear cells (PBMCs), collected before the second cycle of nivolumab.

The CDR3 loop reads CASSFPPNEQFF. The CDR3 coding sequence is TGTGCCAGCAGCTTCCCCCCCAATGAGCAGTTCTTC. The chain employs TRBV7-2 and TRBJ2-1; D remains ambiguous. The germline V gene encodes CDR1 SGHTA and CDR2 FQGNSA. Trimming took 3 bases from V and 6 from J, leaving 6 bases between them. This CDR3 region has 12 residues.